This T cell receptor (beta chain) was identified in a study of beta chain features in type 1 diabetes (dated by TCRdb to between 2018 and 2020). At the level of the whole study: Mean age, gender distribution, total cell number and subset yield were not different between patients and healthy donors. A total of 90 million to 130 million sorted cells were examined across all samples, and a strong correlation was observed between cell number per subset and RNA yield. In the study, TCRB repertoires of sorted circulating CD4+ T cell subsets from recently diagnosed type 1 diabetes patients were compared with those of matched healthy donors. Naive and central memory subsets were obtained from all 28 donors, but regulatory and stem cell-like memory subsets were isolated from only 8 patients and roughly 8 healthy donors.

A single peripheral blood draw of about 116 mL on average was collected from each donor into heparinised tubes. Using a panel that included CD45RO, CCR7, CD25, CD127, CD95 and CD27, naive, central memory, regulatory and stem cell-like memory CD4+ T cells were sorted on a BD FACSAria II. A purity above 95% was achieved for all sorted populations. PBMCs were isolated right away by Lymphoprep density gradient centrifugation and were stained directly, without culture. So that batch effects would be minimized, each experiment stained and sorted samples in pairs, pairing one healthy donor with one patient. What the research found in general, with its limitations: A moderate but significant shortening of TCRB CDR3 length was observed in type 1 diabetes patients in all four CD4+ subsets. PCR may preferentially amplify shorter templates, but because patient and control samples were amplified and corrected together, any resulting skew would affect both groups equally. Because cDNA was sequenced instead of genomic DNA, activated cells with high expression could be over-represented, although the groups did not differ in activation or CD3 levels. At VDJ recombination sites, type 1 diabetes patients had fewer insertions and more deleted nucleotides, which implies abnormalities in thymic rearrangement. Naive, central memory and regulatory TCRB repertoires appeared more similar among patients than among healthy donors. Because the HLA sub-analyses included only small numbers of individuals, any influence of HLA type on TCRB rearrangement was left unresolved.

The CDR1 and CDR2 encoded by the germline V gene are KGHSH and LQKENI. At the junction V is shortened by 6 bases and J by 7 bases, with 15 bases in between. The CDR3 starts with the cysteine, ends with the phenylalanine, and has 13 residues. CDR3 DNA is the only sequence kept; it has 39 bases, read in frame from the first base. On this clone: Its cognate antigen has yet to be identified. Per-base quality was not reported, and no clone a single base away is much larger than it.

All of the isolated RNA was reverse transcribed with the High Capacity cDNA Reverse Transcription Kit, so expressed TCRB transcripts were sequenced. Deep immunoSEQ sequencing was applied to naive, central memory and regulatory T cell samples, giving an average of roughly 3.3 million total reads per sample. Sorted cells were lysed in RLT buffer and RNA was extracted with DNase-treated RNeasy Micro or Mini kits, depending on cell number. Each cell subset was processed separately to prevent cross-contamination, with patient and healthy donor samples processed together. Using the immunoSEQ multiplex PCR, TCRB sequences were amplified from cDNA into 87-bp fragments spanning the CDR3 region. Sequencing of the amplicons was done on the Illumina HiSeq platform. The authors' pipeline ran thus. PCR bias was corrected computationally using synthetic template baselines, and reads within Hamming distance 2 were collapsed, with unmergeable singletons discarded. By aligning reads against IMGT, V, D and J genes, CDR3 length, and insertions or deletions at six rearrangement sites were assigned. Within each subset, clonotype counts were normalized to sorted cell number, and only after that were true diversity and Gini coefficients computed with the tcR R package. The overlap coefficient, calculated on TCRB nucleotide sequences, was used to measure repertoire sharing. What TCRdb holds here is the immuneACCESS table cut down to in-frame rearrangements. Part of the clones is not present; checked against another copy, under half of the missing clones reflect an unresolved V gene, and the others are unexplained. V and J calls and clone size are copied from that table; D and trimming were computed from the DNA. Here the sample has 130,000 or so clones; roughly 10% occur a single time. Approximately 0.69% of the sample is taken by the ten largest.

What was sequenced was central memory CD4+ T cells from blood. In this chain, TRBV18 is recombined with TRBJ2-5; no D gene can be assigned with confidence. The TCR comes from a woman aged 40 to 50 in good health. The DNA sequence is TGTGCCAGCTCCCTCAAAAATACTGGGACCCAGTACTTC. It is translated as CASSLKNTGTQYF.